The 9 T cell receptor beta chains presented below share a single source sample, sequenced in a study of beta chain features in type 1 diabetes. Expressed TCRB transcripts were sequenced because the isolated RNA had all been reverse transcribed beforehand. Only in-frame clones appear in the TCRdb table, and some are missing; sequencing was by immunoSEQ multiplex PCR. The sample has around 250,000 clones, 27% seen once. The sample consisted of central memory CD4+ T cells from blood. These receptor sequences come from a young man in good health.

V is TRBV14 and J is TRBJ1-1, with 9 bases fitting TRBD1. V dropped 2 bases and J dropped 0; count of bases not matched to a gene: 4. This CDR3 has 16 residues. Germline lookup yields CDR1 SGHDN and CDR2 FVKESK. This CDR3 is CASSQWGQGMNTEAFF. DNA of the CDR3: TGTGCCAGCAGCCAATGGGGACAGGGCATGAACACTGAAGCTTTCTTT.

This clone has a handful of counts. CDR3 nucleotide sequence: TGTGCCAGCAGTCCTTCGGGACAGGGTAGCTCACCCCTCCACTTT. Encoded protein: CASSPSGQGSSPLHF. V is TRBV27 and J is TRBJ1-6; 9 bases line up with TRBD1. Germline values: CDR1 MNHEY, CDR2 SMNVEV (reference sequence). With V trimmed by 5 bases and J by 10 bases, 9 bases remained unmatched. This CDR3 is built from 15 residues.

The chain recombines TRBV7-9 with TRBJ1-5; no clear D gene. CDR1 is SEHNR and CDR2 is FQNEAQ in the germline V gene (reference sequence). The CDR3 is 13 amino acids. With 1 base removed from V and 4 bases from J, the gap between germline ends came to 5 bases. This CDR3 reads CASSLGVNQPQHF. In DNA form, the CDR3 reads TGTGCCAGCAGCTTAGGAGTGAATCAGCCCCAGCATTTT. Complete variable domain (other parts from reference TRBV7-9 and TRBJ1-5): DTGVSQNPRHKITKRGQNVTFRCDPISEHNRLYWYRQTLGQGPEFLTYFQNEAQLEKSRLLSDRFSAERPKGSFSTLEIQRTEQGDSAMYLCASSLGVNQPQHFGDGTRLSIL.

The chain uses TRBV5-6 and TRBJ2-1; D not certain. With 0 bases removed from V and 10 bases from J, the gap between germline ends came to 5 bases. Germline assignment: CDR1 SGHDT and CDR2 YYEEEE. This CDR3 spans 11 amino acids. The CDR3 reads CASSLADEQFF. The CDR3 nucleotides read TGTGCCAGCAGCTTGGCCGACGAGCAGTTCTTC. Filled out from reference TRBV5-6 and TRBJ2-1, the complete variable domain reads DAGVTQSPTHLIKTRGQQVTLRCSPKSGHDTVSWYQQALGQGPQFIFQYYEEEERQRGNFPDRFSGHQFPNYSSELNVNALLLGDSALYLCASSLADEQFFGPGTRLTVL.

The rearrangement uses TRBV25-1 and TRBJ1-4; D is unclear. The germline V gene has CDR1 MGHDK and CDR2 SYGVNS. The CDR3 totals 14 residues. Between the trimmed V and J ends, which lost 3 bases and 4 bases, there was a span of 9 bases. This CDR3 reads CASSDWPLNEKLFF. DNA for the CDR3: TGTGCCAGCAGTGACTGGCCGCTTAATGAAAAACTGTTTTTT.

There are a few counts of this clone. The CDR3 reads CASSSSGGPYEQYF. For the CDR3, the DNA is TGTGCCAGCAGCTCTAGCGGGGGGCCCTACGAGCAGTACTTC. The chain is built from TRBV11-2 and TRBJ2-7; 11 positions agree with TRBD2. This CDR3 has 14 amino acids. J gave up 2 bases and V 4 bases, and 1 base lay outside the gene matches. CDR1 is SGHAT and CDR2 is FQNNGV in the germline V gene.

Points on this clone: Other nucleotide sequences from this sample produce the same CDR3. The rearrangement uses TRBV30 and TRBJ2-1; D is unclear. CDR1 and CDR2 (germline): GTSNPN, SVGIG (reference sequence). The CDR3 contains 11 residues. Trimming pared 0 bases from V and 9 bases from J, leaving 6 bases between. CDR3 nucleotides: TGTGCCTGGAGTGTCCGAATTGAGCAGTTCTTC. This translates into CAWSVRIEQFF. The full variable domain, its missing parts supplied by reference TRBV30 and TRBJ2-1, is SQTIHQWPATLVQPVGSPLSLECTVEGTSNPNLYWYRQAAGRGLQLLFYSVGIGQISSEVPQNLSASRPQDRQFILSSKKLLLSDSGFYLCAWSVRIEQFFGPGTRLTVL.

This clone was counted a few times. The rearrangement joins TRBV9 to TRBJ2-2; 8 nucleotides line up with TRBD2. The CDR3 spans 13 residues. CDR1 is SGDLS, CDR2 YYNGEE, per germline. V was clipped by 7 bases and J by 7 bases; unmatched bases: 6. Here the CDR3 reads CASGGLVGGELFF. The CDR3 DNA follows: TGTGCCAGCGGGGGACTAGTGGGCGGGGAGCTGTTTTTT.

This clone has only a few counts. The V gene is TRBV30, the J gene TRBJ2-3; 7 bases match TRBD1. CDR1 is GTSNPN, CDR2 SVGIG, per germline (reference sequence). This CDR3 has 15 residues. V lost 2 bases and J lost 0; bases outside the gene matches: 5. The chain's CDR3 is CAWSPGQTSTDTQYF. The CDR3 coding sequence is TGTGCCTGGAGTCCGGGACAGACTAGCACAGATACGCAGTATTTT.